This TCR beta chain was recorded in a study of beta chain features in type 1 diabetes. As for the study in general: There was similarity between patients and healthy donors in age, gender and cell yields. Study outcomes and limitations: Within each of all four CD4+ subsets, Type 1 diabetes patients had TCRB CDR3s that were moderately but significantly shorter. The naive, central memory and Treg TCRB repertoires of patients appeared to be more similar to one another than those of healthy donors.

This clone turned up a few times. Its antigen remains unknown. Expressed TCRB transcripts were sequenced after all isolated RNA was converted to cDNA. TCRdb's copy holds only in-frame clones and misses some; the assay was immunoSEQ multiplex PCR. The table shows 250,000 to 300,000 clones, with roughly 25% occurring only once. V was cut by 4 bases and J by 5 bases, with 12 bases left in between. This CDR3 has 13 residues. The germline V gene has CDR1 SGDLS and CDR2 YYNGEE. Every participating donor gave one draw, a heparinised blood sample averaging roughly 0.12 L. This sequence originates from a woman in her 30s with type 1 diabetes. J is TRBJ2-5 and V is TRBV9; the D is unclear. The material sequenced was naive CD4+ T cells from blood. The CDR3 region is CASSPRLGETQYF. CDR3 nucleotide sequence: TGTGCCAGCAGCCCTAGACTTGGGGAGACCCAGTACTTC.